These 23 T cell receptor beta chains originate from one sample sequenced in a study of blood T cells in healthy people across ages. Using a J-beta primer mix together with a sample-barcoded 5' primer, a second PCR was run for roughly 6 to 12 cycles. A single record per CDR3 protein comes from TCRdb applying MiXCR to the 5' RACE reads. The data show around 800,000 distinct CDR3 sequences, around 24% seen once. The sample was also reused in another study, on T cells of mothers and their children.

Source material: blood. The receptor source for this set is a boy aged 5-17 years in good health.

The gene calls are TRBV6-1 and TRBJ1-2, with D possibly TRBD1 on 6 matching bases. Germline CDR1 is MNHNS and CDR2 is SASEGT. The ends were cut back, 8 bases at V and 2 bases at J, with 18 bases in the middle. This CDR3 region has 15 residues. This CDR3 reads CASGPQGQVNYGYTF. The CDR3 coding sequence is TGTGCCAGCGGTCCGCAGGGGCAGGTCAACTATGGCTACACCTTC.

The CDR3 DNA is TGTGCCATCAGTGGGACAGGGGGAGACACCGGGGAGCTGTTTTTT. As protein: CAISGTGGDTGELFF. J is TRBJ2-2 and V is TRBV10-3; 10 nucleotides match TRBD1. The CDR3 length is 15 residues. In germline, CDR1 is ENHRY, CDR2 SYGVKD. V lost 4 bases, J lost 3 bases, and 2 bases stayed unmatched.

CDR3 sequence (DNA): TGCAGCGTTGTTGTTAACTCCTACGAGCAGTACTTC. Its translation is CSVVVNSYEQYF. J is TRBJ2-7 and V is TRBV29-1, with D uncertain. The CDR3 is made up of 12 amino acids. The V gene's germline CDR1 is SQVTM and CDR2 ANQGSEA. Trimming cost V 4 bases and J 0 bases, with 7 bases left between them.

This clonotype was observed a few times. The chain has TRBV24-1 and TRBJ2-3; D might be TRBD1 or TRBD2, each matching 5 bases. Germline V lookup: CDR1 KGHDR, CDR2 SFDVKD. V lost 9 bases to trimming and J lost 1 base, with 16 bases between them. The CDR3 consists of 15 residues. In nucleotides, the CDR3 is TGTGCCACCTACGGCGAGGGGCCCCGCACAGATACGCAGTATTTT. Translating it yields CATYGEGPRTDTQYF.

This clonotype was counted only a few times. J is TRBJ2-1 and V is TRBV3-1; possibly TRBD2 for D (5 bases). The DNA end favors TRBJ2-5, so the J call may be wrong. The CDR3 extends over 14 amino acids. Germline CDR1 and CDR2: LGHDT and YNNKEL (reference sequence). This CDR3 reads CASSKDGLQETQYF. Here the CDR3 DNA reads TGTGCCAGCAGCAAGGACGGACTCCAAGAGACCCAGTACTTC.

This clonotype was picked up a small number of times. The V gene is TRBV7-9, the J gene TRBJ2-1; 10 nucleotides align to TRBD1. The V gene end was trimmed by 6 bases and the J gene end by 1 base; junction bases not matched to a gene: 9. There are 17 residues in the CDR3. CDR1 SEHNR and CDR2 FQNEAQ come from the germline V gene (reference sequence). This CDR3 is CASSSDRGQVSYNEQFF. CDR3 DNA sequence: TGTGCCAGCAGTTCCGACAGGGGGCAAGTTTCCTACAATGAGCAGTTCTTC.

The J gene is TRBJ1-1, the V gene TRBV6-1, with TRBD1 identical over 7 bases. This CDR3 is 17 amino acids long. Germline CDR1 reads MNHNS; CDR2 reads SASEGT. J gave up 0 bases and V 9 bases, and 16 bases lay outside the gene matches. The CDR3 here is CARYREGRGSVNTEAFF. CDR3 coding DNA: TGTGCCAGATACCGGGAGGGCAGGGGGAGCGTGAACACTGAAGCTTTCTTT.

This clonotype was counted between two and nine times. At one of its ends the junction is not consistent with the germline gene, which may arise from a read error. The rearrangement joins TRBV2 to TRBJ1-6, with D tentatively TRBD1 (5 bases). Per germline, CDR1 SNHLY and CDR2 FYNNEI. The CDR3 has 14 residues. In DNA, the CDR3 is TGTGCCAGCAGTGATGACAGTTATAATTCGCCCCTCCACTTT. This codes for CASSDDSYNSPLHF.

V and J are TRBV27 and TRBJ2-1; 7 positions match TRBD1. Trimming removed 4 bases from V and 4 bases from J; junction bases left unmatched: 10. The CDR3 is made up of 16 amino acids. Germline loops: CDR1 MNHEY, CDR2 SMNVEV (reference sequence). CDR3: CASSYDRGQPYNEQFF. Written as DNA, the CDR3 is TGTGCCAGCAGTTACGATAGGGGACAGCCTTACAATGAGCAGTTCTTC.

This clonotype was seen only a few times. The rearrangement links TRBV21-1 to TRBJ2-3; TRBD2, the table's D call, lacks a check against the DNA. TRBV21-1 is flagged as a pseudogene. The CDR3 loop spans 15 amino acids. The CDR3 DNA follows: TGTGCCAGCAGCAAAGGGCCTAGCGGGGGGGATACGCAGTATTTT. Translated, it gives CASSKGPSGGDTQYF.

This clonotype came up once. V is TRBV12-3 or TRBV12-4 and J is TRBJ1-5; 10 bases are shared with TRBD1. After removal of 3 bases from V and 5 bases from J, the junction contained 7 bases not matched to a gene. The CDR3 extends over 16 amino acids. The CDR3 here is CASSLGQGRGDQPQHF. CDR3 sequence (DNA): TGTGCCAGCAGTTTGGGACAGGGGCGAGGCGATCAGCCCCAGCATTTT.

This sequence joins TRBV19 and TRBJ1-1; no firm D call. CDR3 length: 13 amino acids. V lost 3 bases and J lost 3, with 8 bases in between. Germline V lookup: CDR1 LNHDA, CDR2 SQIVND (reference sequence). For the CDR3, the DNA is TGTGCCAGTAGTATGGAGTCCTACACTGAAGCTTTCTTT. It codes for CASSMESYTEAFF.

The rearrangement joins TRBV7-9 to TRBJ2-5; D unresolved. The length of the CDR3 is 10 residues. Germline V gives CDR1 SEHNR, CDR2 FQNEAQ (reference sequence). Between the trimmed V and J ends, which lost 9 bases and 5 bases, there was a span of 7 bases. CDR3 residues: CASHRETQYF. The CDR3 bases are TGTGCCAGTCATAGGGAGACCCAGTACTTC.

This clonotype appeared a few times. The V and J genes are TRBV5-5 and TRBJ2-2; D may match TRBD1 or TRBD2 (6 bases each). Trimming removed 1 base from V and 0 bases from J, with 10 bases in between. The CDR3 contains 16 residues. Germline values: CDR1 SGHKS, CDR2 YYEKEE (reference sequence). The CDR3 DNA reads TGTGCCAGCAGCTTGAGGGGGAGGCCGAACACCGGGGAGCTGTTTTTT. Translated: CASSLRGRPNTGELFF.

The sample holds a few counts of this clonotype. The chain recombines TRBV29-1 with TRBJ2-7, with 7 bases aligning to TRBD1. Losses at the gene ends were 2 bases for V and 5 bases for J; bases not matched to a gene: 6. Germline loops: CDR1 SQVTM, CDR2 ANQGSEA. The CDR3 runs to 13 residues. CDR3 in DNA: TGCAGCGTTGAAAGTTCACAGGGGAACGAGCAGTACTTC. As protein: CSVESSQGNEQYF.

This clonotype has only a few counts. This chain connects TRBV25-1 to TRBJ1-6; TRBD1 aligns across 7 bases. The CDR3 runs to 15 residues. The germline V gene encodes CDR1 MGHDK and CDR2 SYGVNS. V shed 6 bases and J 11 bases; nucleotides not matched to a gene: 13. This chain's CDR3 is CASSLTGTGRTPLHF. For the CDR3, the DNA is TGTGCCAGCAGCCTGACAGGGACGGGAAGGACACCCCTCCACTTT.

This clonotype has a handful of counts. V is TRBV12-5 and J is TRBJ2-7; D is unclear. V lost 3 bases to trimming and J lost 5 bases, with 17 bases between them. Germline V gene data show CDR1 as LGHNT and CDR2 as FRNRAP. The CDR3 totals 15 residues. CDR3: CASGLAQQTADEQYF. The CDR3 DNA reads as TGTGCTAGTGGTTTAGCACAGCAAACCGCCGACGAGCAGTACTTC.

This clonotype was detected only a few times. The chain couples TRBV5-5 to TRBJ1-1; the D is unclear. The CDR3 contains 14 residues. Germline lookup yields CDR1 SGHKS and CDR2 YYEKEE (reference sequence). The V and J ends lost 2 bases and 1 base respectively, with 9 bases between them. CDR3 in amino acids: CASSFSHANTEAFF. CDR3 coding DNA: TGTGCCAGCAGCTTTAGCCATGCGAACACTGAAGCTTTCTTT.

V and J are TRBV4-1 and TRBJ1-1, with D unresolved. Germline V gene data show CDR1 as MGHRA and CDR2 as YSYEKL. This CDR3 spans 16 amino acids. Trimming removed 1 base at V and 0 bases at J, with 12 bases between. The CDR3 reads CASSQGKPAMNTEAFF. The CDR3 DNA is TGCGCCAGCAGCCAAGGGAAACCCGCGATGAACACTGAAGCTTTCTTT.

The chain carries TRBV12-3 or TRBV12-4 and TRBJ1-2; no definite D call. V lost 6 bases and J lost 7, with 9 bases in between. CDR3 length: 11 amino acids. CDR3 sequence (DNA): TGTGCCAGCAGCCGCGGTCGTGGCTACACCTTC. Translating gives CASSRGRGYTF.

This chain links TRBV15 with TRBJ1-5; TRBD1 agrees at 7 bases. V lost 2 bases and J lost 0; bases outside the gene matches: 10. The CDR3 is 18 amino acids. Looked up from germline, CDR1 is LNHNV and CDR2 is YYDKDF (reference sequence). As DNA, the CDR3 is TGTGCCACCAGCAGACCTACAGGGGTTCCCCTTAGCAATCAGCCCCAGCATTTT. This encodes CATSRPTGVPLSNQPQHF. Full variable domain (missing parts from reference TRBV15 and TRBJ1-5): DAMVIQNPRYQVTQFGKPVTLSCSQTLNHNVMYWYQQKSSQAPKLLFHYYDKDFNNEADTPDNFQSRRPNTSFCFLDIRSPGLGDTAMYLCATSRPTGVPLSNQPQHFGDGTRLSIL.

The genes are TRBV6-5 and TRBJ2-1, with 8 positions matching TRBD1. The J call may be in error: the DNA end matches TRBJ2-7 better. The CDR3 totals 16 residues. Germline V gene data show CDR1 as MNHEY and CDR2 as SVGAGI. The CDR3 coding sequence is TGTGCCAGCAGGACACTGCGGACAGGGAAAGTGTACGAGCAGTACTTC. Translation: CASRTLRTGKVYEQYF.

The sample holds many counts of this clonotype. CDR3 region: CASSLGQGRDEQYF. DNA of the CDR3: TGTGCCAGCAGTTTGGGTCAGGGGAGGGACGAGCAGTACTTC. This chain uses TRBV12-3 or TRBV12-4 with TRBJ2-7; tentatively, D is TRBD2 (7 bases). Trimming pared 3 bases from V and 5 bases from J, leaving 14 bases between. The CDR3 is made up of 14 amino acids.